The subject of this entry is one T cell receptor beta chain. This entry comes from a study of control samples from healthy donors and cancer patients. Libraries were prepared by immunoSEQ multiplex PCR; TCRdb keeps only in-frame clonotypes and omits some of them. The sample contains approximately 90,000 clones, around four fifths of which appear only once. Source material: blood. The receptor's source is a man aged 25 to 45 in good health.

The CDR3 DNA reads as TGTGCCAGCTCACACAAGGGGGCGCGGGAAGATAGAGATCAGCCCCAGCATTTT. The encoded protein is CASSHKGAREDRDQPQHF. This chain connects TRBV18 to TRBJ1-5; 7 bases map to TRBD1. Unmatched junction bases numbered 17, after V lost 4 bases and J lost 5 bases. The CDR3 length is 18 residues. Per the germline V gene, CDR1 is KGHSH and CDR2 is LQKENI.